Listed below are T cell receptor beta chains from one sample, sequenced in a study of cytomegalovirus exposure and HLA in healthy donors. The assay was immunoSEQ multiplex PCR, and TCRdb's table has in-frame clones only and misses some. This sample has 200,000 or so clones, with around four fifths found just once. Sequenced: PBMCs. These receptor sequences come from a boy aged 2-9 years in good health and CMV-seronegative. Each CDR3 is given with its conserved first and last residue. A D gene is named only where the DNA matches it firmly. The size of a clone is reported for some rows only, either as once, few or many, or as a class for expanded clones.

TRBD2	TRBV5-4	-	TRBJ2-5	TGTGCCAGCAGCCCCGGACTAGCGGGACGACAAGAGACCCAGTACTTC	CASSPGLAGRQETQYF
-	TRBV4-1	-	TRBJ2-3	TGCGCCAGCAGCCAAGTTGGGGGCCGCACAGATACGCAGTATTTT	CASSQVGGRTDTQYF
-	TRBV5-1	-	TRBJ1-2	TGCGCCAGCAGCCTGGAGAGGCCATTTGCTAGCAATGGCTACACCTTC	CASSLERPFASNGYTF
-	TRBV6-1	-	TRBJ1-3	TGTGCCAGCAGTGACAGGGATTACACCATATATTTT	CASSDRDYTIYF
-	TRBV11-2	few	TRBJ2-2	TGTGCCAGCAGCTTAGATCCCACTGAAACCGGGGAGCTGTTTTTT	CASSLDPTETGELFF
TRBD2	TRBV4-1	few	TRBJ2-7	TGCGCCAGCAGCCAAGGGACTAGCGGGAAGTACGAGCAGTACTTC	CASSQGTSGKYEQYF
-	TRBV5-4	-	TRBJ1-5	TGTGCCAGCAGCTTAGAGCCCACAGATGCTCAGCCCCAGCACTTT	CASSLEPTDAQPQHF
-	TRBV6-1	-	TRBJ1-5	TGTGCCAGCAGTGAAGTGACAAGACCTGAGCATTTT	CASSEVTRPEHF
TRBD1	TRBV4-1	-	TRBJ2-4	TGCGCCAGCAGCCATGCGGACAGGCTAGCCAAAAACATTCAGTACTTC	CASSHADRLAKNIQYF
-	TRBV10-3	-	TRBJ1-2	TGTGCCATCAGTGAGAGGACAGACTTCTATGGCTACACCTTC	CAISERTDFYGYTF
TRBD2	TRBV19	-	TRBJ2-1	TGTGCCAGTAGTCCTAGCGGGAGGGCTCACAATGAGCAGTTCTTC	CASSPSGRAHNEQFF
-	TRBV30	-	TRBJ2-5	TGTGCCTGGAACCCCGGGACTTACCAAGAGACCCAGTACTTC	CAWNPGTYQETQYF
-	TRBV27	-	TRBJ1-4	TGTGCCAGCAGCCGGAGGACAGATCCTAATGAAAAACTGTTTTTT	CASSRRTDPNEKLFF
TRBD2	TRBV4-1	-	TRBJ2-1	TGCGCCAGCAGCCAAGACGATATGGGGGGGGGCTACAATGAGCAGTTCTTC	CASSQDDMGGGYNEQFF
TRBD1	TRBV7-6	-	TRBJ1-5	TGTGCCAGCAGCCAGGGGACAGGGGGAGGCCAGCCCCAGCATTTT	CASSQGTGGGQPQHF
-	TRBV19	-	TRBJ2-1	TGTGCCAGTAGTATCGGTCCTACTTCTTACTACAATGAGCAGTTCTTC	CASSIGPTSYYNEQFF
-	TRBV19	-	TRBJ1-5	TGTGCCAGTAGTGTCGGACAGACCCTTAGCAATCAGCCCCAGCATTTT	CASSVGQTLSNQPQHF
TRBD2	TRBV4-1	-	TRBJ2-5	TGCGCCAGCAGCCTTGCCCCCAGCGGGGGGCAAGAGACCCAGTACTTC	CASSLAPSGGQETQYF
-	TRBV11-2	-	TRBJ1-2	TGTGCCAGCAGCTTAGTGTTGTCAGATAACTATGGCTACACCTTC	CASSLVLSDNYGYTF
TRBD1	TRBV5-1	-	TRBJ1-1	TGCGCCAGCAAGGCAGGGGGCGATTACACTGAAGCTTTCTTT	CASKAGGDYTEAFF